Listed here are 32 T cell receptor beta chains from one sample, sequenced in a study of T-cell reconstitution after alpha-beta-depleted transplantation in children. The TCRbeta library incorporated unique molecular identifiers. TCRdb redid the calling of the PCR reads with MiXCR, one entry per CDR3 protein. The repertoire holds 200,000 to 300,000 distinct CDR3 sequences, with 12% as singletons. The sequencing here drew on PBMCs from the stem cell graft donor, taken from the stem cell graft. These receptors all stem from a human donor who donated a stem cell graft to a child with acute lymphoblastic leukemia.

This clonotype was counted at least ten times. The chain is built from TRBV7-2 and TRBJ2-7; D is unresolved. V was shortened by 1 base and J by 2 bases, with 9 bases between the two germline ends. The germline CDR1 and CDR2 sequences are SGHTA and FQGNSA. The CDR3 loop spans 14 amino acids. The CDR3, as DNA: TGTGCCAGCAGCTTAGTTCACCCGACCTACGAGCAGTACTTC. Its translation is CASSLVHPTYEQYF.

Ten or more counts support this clonotype. This sequence joins TRBV27 and TRBJ2-1; D is undetermined. CDR1 is MNHEY, CDR2 SMNVEV, per germline (reference sequence). This CDR3 region has 13 residues. Trimming removed 0 bases from V and 3 bases from J, with 3 bases in between. CDR3 nucleotide sequence: TGTGCCAGCAGTTTATCCCGCTACAATGAGCAGTTCTTC. It specifies CASSLSRYNEQFF.

There are many counts of this clonotype. The genes are TRBV7-2 and TRBJ2-2; D is ambiguous. CDR3 size: 16 residues. Trimming left V 2 bases short and J 3 bases short, with 13 bases between. Per germline, CDR1 SGHTA and CDR2 FQGNSA. CDR3 protein: CASSLRRTGHTGELFF. The CDR3 coding sequence is TGTGCCAGCAGCTTAAGAAGGACGGGCCACACCGGGGAGCTGTTTTTT.

In its sample, this clonotype was seen many times. The gene calls are TRBV7-9 and TRBJ2-1; the match to TRBD1 covers 8 bases. The CDR3 covers 14 residues. With 4 bases clipped from V and 9 bases from J, the junction kept 8 bases outside the gene matches. Germline CDR1 and CDR2: SEHNR and FQNEAQ (reference sequence). The CDR3 coding sequence is TGTGCCAGCAGCTCAGGGACAGGCGTGAGTGAGCAGTTCTTC. It specifies CASSSGTGVSEQFF.

In its sample, this clonotype was seen a few times. Here the CDR3 reads CASSSSTGLAGQETQYF. The CDR3, as DNA: TGTGCCAGCAGCTCCTCAACGGGACTAGCGGGTCAAGAGACCCAGTACTTC. V gene TRBV7-8 combines with J gene TRBJ2-5; TRBD2 aligns across 12 bases. Germline V gene sequence: CDR1 SGHVS, CDR2 FQNEAQ. This CDR3 is built from 17 residues. The V gene end was trimmed by 4 bases and the J gene end by 2 bases; junction bases not matched to a gene: 8.

This clonotype was seen ten or more times. The V and J genes are TRBV7-2 and TRBJ2-5; D is ambiguous. Germline lookup yields CDR1 SGHTA and CDR2 FQGNSA. Trimming stripped 2 bases from V and 4 bases from J, with 8 bases between. The CDR3 is 13 amino acids. The CDR3 DNA follows: TGTGCCAGCAGCTTAACCATGGCAGAGACCCAGTACTTC. It yields the protein CASSLTMAETQYF.

In regard to this clonotype: A read error may explain this, as a much larger clone is one base away. The chain joins TRBV28 to TRBJ1-3; 10 bases line up with TRBD1. Germline V gene data show CDR1 as MDHEN and CDR2 as SYDVKM. This CDR3 spans 15 amino acids. The CDR3 nucleotides are TGTGCCAGCAGTTTACCGGGACAGGGGATGTACACCATAAATTTT. Protein: CASSLPGQGMYTINF.

This clonotype was found many times. The rearrangement joins TRBV6-2 or TRBV6-3 to TRBJ1-5; TRBD1 agrees at 9 bases. Losses at the gene ends were 6 bases for V and 1 base for J; bases not matched to a gene: 4. The CDR3 runs 15 residues. Germline lookup yields CDR1 MNHEY and CDR2 SVGEGT. The CDR3 DNA sequence: TGTGCCAGCAGGCTGGACAGGGGCAGCAATCAGCCCCAGCATTTT. Translation gives CASRLDRGSNQPQHF.

This clonotype was detected ten times or more. This chain connects TRBV4-2 to TRBJ2-1, with D possibly being TRBD2 (5 bases). This CDR3 region has 16 residues. Germline V gene sequence: CDR1 LGHNA, CDR2 YNFKEQ. V was clipped by 0 bases and J by 0 bases, with 9 bases between them. The CDR3, as DNA: TGTGCCAGCAGCCAAGAAGCGGAGCGCTCCTACAATGAGCAGTTCTTC. The encoded protein is CASSQEAERSYNEQFF.

A remark on this clonotype: This may be a read error, as it is one base from a much larger clone. The rearrangement links TRBV20-1 to TRBJ2-4, with D possibly TRBD2 on 5 matching bases. The CDR3 has 15 residues. Germline V gene data show CDR1 as DFQATT and CDR2 as SNEGSKA (reference sequence). The CDR3 spells CSARDLGVAKNSQYF. The CDR3 DNA follows: TGCAGTGCTAGAGATCTGGGAGTAGCCAAAAACAGTCAGTACTTC.

In this sample, this clonotype turned up many times. The DNA of the CDR3 is TGTGCCAGCAGTCCGATGACAGGGCTGGGGGAGACCCAGTACTTC. This gives the protein CASSPMTGLGETQYF. This chain links TRBV12-3 or TRBV12-4 with TRBJ2-5, with TRBD1 matching over 7 bases. Trimming at V came to 5 bases and at J to 5 bases, leaving 11 bases not matched to a gene. The CDR3 loop spans 15 amino acids.

This clonotype has ten or more counts. Written as DNA, the CDR3 is TGTGCCAGCAGCTTAGACACCTCCTACGAGCAGTACTTC. Protein: CASSLDTSYEQYF. The genes are TRBV7-9 and TRBJ2-7; no reliable D call. Looked up from germline, CDR1 is SEHNR and CDR2 is FQNEAQ (reference sequence). Trimming cost V 1 base and J 0 bases, with 4 bases left between them. The CDR3 runs to 13 residues.

This clonotype occurred many times. The CDR3 DNA reads as TGTGCCAGCAGCCCCTTTGGAGGGGGCTTACAGAATGAGCAGTTCTTC. It translates to CASSPFGGGLQNEQFF. V usage is TRBV9 and J usage is TRBJ2-1; the D gene is possibly TRBD1 (7 bases). CDR1 is SGDLS, CDR2 YYNGEE, per germline. The CDR3 runs to 16 residues. Between the trimmed V and J ends, which lost 4 bases and 7 bases, there was a span of 21 bases.

This clonotype was detected many times. This sequence joins TRBV12-3 or TRBV12-4 and TRBJ2-7; D is perhaps TRBD1 (6 bases). Between the trimmed V and J ends, which lost 3 bases and 3 bases, there was a span of 15 bases. The CDR3 runs 15 residues. CDR3 loop: CASSFDDRTYYEQYF. The CDR3 DNA is TGTGCCAGCAGTTTTGATGACAGGACCTACTACGAGCAGTACTTC.

This clonotype was picked up many times. An end of the junction differs from the germline gene, which may be a read error. The chain employs TRBV12-3 or TRBV12-4 and TRBJ1-2, with D unresolved. CDR3 length: 11 amino acids. This CDR3 reads CASSFGGIKSF. The CDR3 nucleotides are TGTGCCAGCAGTTTCGGAGGGATAAAAAGCTTC.

This clonotype was detected a few times. The chain combines TRBV9 with TRBJ2-7; D could derive from TRBD1 or TRBD2 (7 bases each). The V gene's germline CDR1 is SGDLS and CDR2 YYNGEE. The CDR3 length is 15 residues. V was pared by 3 bases and J by 7 bases, with 20 bases between. For the CDR3, the DNA is TGTGCCAGCAGCGCGACCGGGACAGCGGGGAGGGAGCAGTACTTC. Protein: CASSATGTAGREQYF.

Points on this clonotype: A junction end diverges from the germline sequence, so it may reflect a read error. The chain recombines TRBV27 with TRBJ2-3; no firm D call. Germline V gene data show CDR1 as MNHEY and CDR2 as SMNVEV (reference sequence). The CDR3 consists of 13 residues. CDR3 coding DNA: TGTGCCATCAGTTTAGCTGGCTCAGATACGCAGTATTTT. This translates into CAISLAGSDTQYF.

This clonotype has a count of ten or more. The chain employs TRBV2 and TRBJ2-7, with D hard to call. Germline CDR1 is SNHLY and CDR2 is FYNNEI. V lost 6 bases and J lost 3, with 12 bases in between. This CDR3 has 13 amino acids. The CDR3 region is CASRGTIVYEQYF. DNA for the CDR3: TGTGCCAGCAGGGGCACGATAGTCTACGAGCAGTACTTC.

This clonotype was seen repeatedly, ten times or more. The chain joins TRBV27 to TRBJ1-2; 9 nucleotides align to TRBD1. Germline loops: CDR1 MNHEY, CDR2 SMNVEV (reference sequence). V gave up 5 bases and J gave up 3 bases; unmatched junction bases: 7. The CDR3 extends over 15 amino acids. CDR3 protein: CASSLTGGEDYGYTF. DNA for the CDR3: TGTGCCAGCAGTCTTACAGGGGGCGAAGACTATGGCTACACCTTC.

This clonotype was counted many times. J is TRBJ2-2 and V is TRBV28; either TRBD1 or TRBD2 may fit D (5 bases each). The length of the CDR3 is 14 residues. Trimming stripped 5 bases from V and 1 base from J, with 8 bases between. CDR1 and CDR2 (germline): MDHEN, SYDVKM. Here the CDR3 reads CASSIGGNTGELFF. The CDR3 region has the DNA TGTGCCAGCAGTATTGGGGGGAACACCGGGGAGCTGTTTTTT.

The chain carries TRBV5-6 and TRBJ2-4; TRBD1 or TRBD2 may be the D gene (6 bases each). The CDR3 consists of 16 residues. Germline CDR1 and CDR2: SGHDT and YYEEEE. V dropped 2 bases and J dropped 0 bases, with 12 bases sitting between them. CDR3 coding DNA: TGTGCCAGCAGCTTTGGGGGGCTGTCAGCCAAAAACATTCAGTACTTC. This translates into CASSFGGLSAKNIQYF.

V usage is TRBV7-8 and J usage is TRBJ1-5; a weak D match, TRBD1 (5 bases). V lost 2 bases, J lost 4 bases, and 12 bases lay in between. CDR3 length: 15 residues. Looked up from germline, CDR1 is SGHVS and CDR2 is FQNEAQ. CDR3 nucleotide sequence: TGTGCCAGCAGCTTAACGTCGGGGGGAAATCAGCCCCAGCATTTT. Translating it yields CASSLTSGGNQPQHF. Supplemented by reference TRBV7-8 and TRBJ1-5, the full variable domain reads GAGVSQSPRYKVAKRGQDVALRCDPISGHVSLFWYQQALGQGPEFLTYFQNEAQLDKSGLPSDRFFAERPEGSVSTLKIQRTQQEDSAVYLCASSLTSGGNQPQHFGDGTRLSIL.

This clonotype was seen many times. This chain uses TRBV14 with TRBJ2-3; D unclear. The ends were cut back, 6 bases at V and 6 bases at J, with 10 bases in the middle. The germline V gene encodes CDR1 SGHDN and CDR2 FVKESK. This CDR3 region has 12 residues. CDR3 loop: CASSHVVDTQYF. The CDR3 nucleotides are TGTGCCAGCAGTCATGTTGTGGATACGCAGTATTTT. The complete variable domain, with remaining parts taken from reference TRBV14 and TRBJ2-3, reads EAGVTQFPSHSVIEKGQTVTLRCDPISGHDNLYWYRRVMGKEIKFLLHFVKESKQDESGMPNNRFLAERTGGTYSTLKVQPAELEDSGVYFCASSHVVDTQYFGPGTRLTVL.

In its sample, this clonotype was seen many times. The V gene is TRBV12-3 or TRBV12-4, the J gene TRBJ1-6; D not resolved. Trimming took 1 base from V and 5 from J, leaving 6 bases between them. This CDR3 spans 14 amino acids. The CDR3 sequence: CASSLGADNSPLHF. The CDR3 coding sequence is TGTGCCAGCAGTTTAGGGGCAGATAATTCACCCCTCCACTTT.

The sample holds many counts of this clonotype. The V gene is TRBV5-8, the J gene TRBJ1-5; D is unclear. Germline V lookup: CDR1 SGHTS, CDR2 YDEGEE. Trimming cost V 0 bases and J 2 bases, with 12 bases left between them. The CDR3 sequence is 16 residues long. CDR3 coding DNA: TGTGCCAGCAGCTTGGAGGGTCGATGGGGCAATCAGCCCCAGCATTTT. It is translated as CASSLEGRWGNQPQHF.

There are many counts of this clonotype. The chain links TRBV12-3 or TRBV12-4 to TRBJ1-5, with no clear D. Trimming cost V 6 bases and J 6 bases, with 18 bases left between them. The CDR3 runs to 15 residues. As DNA, the CDR3 is TGTGCCAGCAGCCCGACGGGAAGGACGGGTCAGCCCCAGCATTTT. This gives the protein CASSPTGRTGQPQHF.

This clonotype was found many times. The chain combines TRBV29-1 with TRBJ1-2; D might be TRBD1 (5 bases). With 4 bases removed from V and 3 bases from J, the gap between germline ends came to 18 bases. The germline gives CDR1 SQVTM, CDR2 ANQGSEA. The CDR3 sequence is 15 residues long. CDR3 sequence: CSVVGTPDGDYGYTF. DNA of the CDR3: TGCAGCGTTGTCGGGACGCCCGACGGGGACTATGGCTACACCTTC.

This clonotype was recorded at least ten times. The J gene is TRBJ1-1, the V gene TRBV12-3 or TRBV12-4; D is unclear. Between the trimmed V and J ends, which lost 2 bases and 3 bases, there was a span of 1 base. The CDR3 spans 11 residues. CDR3 DNA: TGTGCCAGCAGTTTATACACTGAAGCTTTCTTT. It is translated as CASSLYTEAFF.

At least ten counts were recorded for this clonotype. The chain uses TRBV4-2 and TRBJ1-3, with D unclear. V was pared by 0 bases and J by 4 bases, with 13 bases between. This CDR3 has 16 residues. Germline V lookup: CDR1 LGHNA, CDR2 YNFKEQ. The chain's CDR3 is CASSQDLGQIGNTIYF. The CDR3 DNA follows: TGTGCCAGCAGCCAAGATCTCGGTCAGATAGGAAACACCATATATTTT.

This clonotype was counted many times. The chain uses TRBV4-3 and TRBJ2-5; TRBD2 aligns across 8 bases. Germline V gene sequence: CDR1 LGHNA, CDR2 YSLEER. After removal of 1 base from V and 4 bases from J, the junction contained 11 bases not matched to a gene. The CDR3 contains 17 residues. CDR3 in DNA: TGCGCCAGCAGCCAAGTGTACCCGGGAGGGCTGACAGAGACCCAGTACTTC. Its protein product is CASSQVYPGGLTETQYF.

This clonotype was seen many times. The chain is built from TRBV28 and TRBJ2-2; D unclear. The CDR3 extends over 12 amino acids. The germline V and J ends were trimmed by 5 bases and 3 bases, with 4 bases remaining between them. Germline V gene data show CDR1 as MDHEN and CDR2 as SYDVKM. The CDR3 DNA follows: TGTGCCAGCAGTCCCTACACCGGGGAGCTGTTTTTT. This sequence encodes CASSPYTGELFF.

Ten or more counts support this clonotype. The chain employs TRBV28 and TRBJ2-5, with TRBD1 as a possible D gene (6 bases). Germline CDR1 is MDHEN and CDR2 is SYDVKM. The length of the CDR3 is 15 residues. V was cut by 2 bases and J by 3 bases, with 13 bases left in between. The CDR3: CASSLRTVQEETQYF. For the CDR3, the DNA is TGTGCCAGCAGTTTACGGACAGTACAGGAAGAGACCCAGTACTTC.